These 32 T cell receptor beta chains were sequenced from one sample in a study of OX40 agonist ivuxolimab in advanced cancers. TCRdb keeps only in-frame clones here, not all; method: immunoSEQ multiplex PCR. The data contain some 72,000 clones, 92% of them singletons. Sequencing was performed on CD4+ or CD8+ T cells sorted from blood, taken in a trial of the OX40 agonist ivuxolimab. The receptor source for this set is an adult with an advanced solid tumor such as melanoma, head and neck, liver or kidney cancer.

The rearrangement joins TRBV7-2 to TRBJ2-1; no clear D gene. V was shortened by 5 bases and J by 4 bases, with 21 bases between the two germline ends. This CDR3 contains 17 residues. Germline V gene data show CDR1 as SGHTA and CDR2 as FQGNSA. The CDR3 sequence: CASSQEVGVGSYNEQFF. In DNA form, the CDR3 reads TGTGCCAGCAGCCAAGAAGTTGGAGTTGGATCTTACAATGAGCAGTTCTTC.

This rearrangement joins TRBV27 to TRBJ2-7; no firm D call. The CDR3 runs 13 residues. V was shortened by 6 bases and J by 1 base, with 10 bases between the two germline ends. The V gene's germline CDR1 is MNHEY and CDR2 SMNVEV (reference sequence). In DNA, the CDR3 is TGTGCCAGCAGCCCCTCGAGGTCCTACGAGCAGTACTTC. Translated, it gives CASSPSRSYEQYF.

The rearrangement links TRBV5-1 to TRBJ2-7; 8 nucleotides match TRBD1. From germline, CDR1 is SGHRS and CDR2 YFSETQ. The CDR3 covers 16 residues. V shed 4 bases, J shed 3 bases, and the junction held 12 bases outside the gene matches. The CDR3: CASSASAAGGYYEQYF. The CDR3 DNA reads TGCGCCAGCAGCGCGAGCGCGGCAGGGGGCTACTACGAGCAGTACTTC.

The table lists this clone with a count of one. The chain is built from TRBV4-3 and TRBJ2-7; the D gene is possibly TRBD1 (5 bases). This CDR3 is built from 14 residues. CDR1 LGHNA and CDR2 YSLEER come from the germline V gene. The V end was cut by 1 base, the J end by 7 bases, with 14 bases between. CDR3: CASSQGDGAREQYF. As DNA, the CDR3 is TGCGCCAGCAGCCAAGGAGATGGGGCCAGGGAGCAGTACTTC.

This clone was counted a single time. CDR3 sequence (DNA): TGTGCCAGCAGGGGGGGAGCTAGCGGGTTAACCTACGAGCAGTACTTC. Its translation is CASRGGASGLTYEQYF. V is TRBV7-2 and J is TRBJ2-7; 8 nucleotides match TRBD2. V shed 6 bases and J 2 bases; nucleotides not matched to a gene: 12. Germline CDR1 is SGHTA and CDR2 is FQGNSA. The CDR3 contains 16 residues.

This sequence joins TRBV6-5 and TRBJ2-7, with 8 bases matching TRBD1. Germline V lookup: CDR1 MNHEY, CDR2 SVGAGI. The V segment lost 6 bases and the J segment 5 bases; nucleotides outside the gene matches: 6. CDR3 length: 13 amino acids. Written as DNA, the CDR3 is TGTGCCAGCAGGGGGACAGGAAAAAACGAGCAGTACTTC. Translating it yields CASRGTGKNEQYF.

The V call is TRBV19, the J call TRBJ2-1; D is tentatively TRBD1 or TRBD2 (5 bases each). The CDR3 length is 13 residues. Trimming cost V 6 bases and J 7 bases, with 13 bases left between them. Germline V CDR1 and CDR2: LNHDA, SQIVND (reference sequence). The CDR3 bases are TGTGCCAGTAGACCAGGGACGTGGAATGAGCAGTTCTTC. It encodes CASRPGTWNEQFF.

This chain links TRBV6-5 with TRBJ2-7, with 8 nucleotides matching TRBD2. This CDR3 spans 15 amino acids. The V and J ends lost 0 bases and 5 bases, in that order; junction bases with no gene match: 6. Germline-derived CDR1 and CDR2 are MNHEY and SVGAGI. This CDR3 reads CASSYSGLEGNEQYF. The DNA for the CDR3 is TGTGCCAGCAGTTACTCGGGACTAGAGGGAAACGAGCAGTACTTC.

Only one count was recorded for this clone. The gene calls are TRBV12-2 and TRBJ2-1; the table calls TRBD2, which could not be checked here. TRBV12-2 is flagged as a pseudogene. This CDR3 spans 18 amino acids. This CDR3 is CASRSPGLSANSYNEQFF. The CDR3 region has the DNA TGTGCAAGTCGCTCACCGGGGTTGAGCGCGAACTCCTACAATGAGCAGTTCTTC.

This clone was observed a single time. The chain is built from TRBV27 and TRBJ2-3, with 13 nucleotides matching TRBD2. With V trimmed by 5 bases and J by 3 bases, 5 bases remained unmatched. From germline, CDR1 is MNHEY and CDR2 SMNVEV (reference sequence). The CDR3 has 16 residues. CDR3 sequence (DNA): TGTGCCAGCAGTCCGCGGACTAGCGGGGGAACAGATACGCAGTATTTT. This sequence encodes CASSPRTSGGTDTQYF.

The chain uses TRBV18 and TRBJ1-1, with TRBD1 matching over 11 bases. V was clipped by 6 bases and J by 2 bases; unmatched bases: 11. The CDR3 consists of 17 residues. Germline assignment: CDR1 KGHSH and CDR2 LQKENI. CDR3 in amino acids: CASSFPRDRGVNTEAFF. CDR3 sequence (DNA): TGTGCCAGCTCCTTCCCGCGGGACAGGGGGGTCAACACTGAAGCTTTCTTT.

CDR3 coding DNA: TGTGCCAGCAGCGAGGGACTAGCGGGGTCCTACGAGCAGTACTTC. Its protein product is CASSEGLAGSYEQYF. V is TRBV5-4 and J is TRBJ2-7, with TRBD2 matching 13 bases. Losses at the gene ends were 4 bases for V and 1 base for J; bases not matched to a gene: 2. Germline V gene lookup returns CDR1 SGHNT and CDR2 YYREEE (reference sequence). The length of the CDR3 is 15 residues.

The CDR3 DNA sequence: TGTGCCAGCAGCTCACTCAGGGGTCCGAATGAAAAACTGTTTTTT. Its protein product is CASSSLRGPNEKLFF. V usage is TRBV7-9 and J usage is TRBJ1-4; the D gene is possibly TRBD1 (6 bases). There are 15 residues in the CDR3. From germline, CDR1 is SEHNR and CDR2 FQNEAQ (reference sequence). The ends were cut back, 4 bases at V and 5 bases at J, with 14 bases in the middle.

This clone was observed a single time. The gene calls are TRBV11-3 and TRBJ2-3; TRBD2 matches at 13 bases. In germline, CDR1 is SGHNT, CDR2 YENEEA. V was pared by 5 bases and J by 4 bases, with 15 bases of the junction left unmatched. The CDR3 runs 19 residues. The DNA for the CDR3 is TGTGCCAGCAGCCCGAGGACTAGCGGGAGTGGTGGCGGGGCAGATACGCAGTATTTT. Residues: CASSPRTSGSGGGADTQYF.

The rearrangement uses TRBV5-5 and TRBJ2-1; 9 bases are shared with TRBD2. V was pared by 2 bases and J by 8 bases, with 5 bases of the junction left unmatched. The length of the CDR3 is 14 residues. Germline V gene sequence: CDR1 SGHKS, CDR2 YYEKEE (reference sequence). This chain's CDR3 is CASSFSGSGDEQFF. The CDR3 DNA sequence: TGTGCCAGCAGCTTTAGCGGGAGCGGCGATGAGCAGTTCTTC.

The chain uses TRBV4-2 and TRBJ2-7, with 10 nucleotides matching TRBD2. Germline trimming cut 0 bases from V and 2 bases from J; bases unmatched to any gene: 10. This CDR3 has 18 residues. Germline CDR1 LGHNA, CDR2 YNFKEQ. In nucleotides, the CDR3 is TGTGCCAGCAGCCAAGATCTCAGCGGGAGGGCCCTAACCTACGAGCAGTACTTC. Its protein product is CASSQDLSGRALTYEQYF.

This rearrangement joins TRBV11-3 to TRBJ2-1; maybe TRBD2 (6 bases). This CDR3 comprises 14 residues. CDR1 is SGHNT and CDR2 is YENEEA in the germline V gene. V was trimmed by 0 bases and J by 8 bases, leaving 11 bases between them. CDR3 protein: CASSLDLASDEQFF. CDR3 bases: TGTGCCAGCAGCTTAGATCTGGCTAGCGATGAGCAGTTCTTC. The full variable domain, rest sourced from reference TRBV11-3 and TRBJ2-1, is EAGVVQSPRYKIIEKKQPVAFWCNPISGHNTLYWYLQNLGQGPELLIRYENEEAVDDSQLPKDRFSAERLKGVDSTLKIQPAELGDSAVYLCASSLDLASDEQFFGPGTRLTVL.

V usage is TRBV5-1 and J usage is TRBJ2-7; 7 positions match TRBD2. The J segment lost 0 bases and the V segment lost 0 bases, leaving 3 bases of the junction unmatched. The CDR3 loop spans 15 amino acids. Germline V gene lookup returns CDR1 SGHRS and CDR2 YFSETQ. The CDR3 sequence is CASSLAGGISYEQYF. The DNA of the CDR3 is TGCGCCAGCAGCTTGGCCGGGGGGATCTCCTACGAGCAGTACTTC.

This clone was found once. The chain is built from TRBV5-1 and TRBJ1-1; TRBD1 agrees at 8 bases. Trimming cost V 0 bases and J 8 bases; bases outside gene matches: 12. This CDR3 is 16 amino acids long. Germline V lookup: CDR1 SGHRS, CDR2 YFSETQ. The CDR3: CASSLGQGAFSAEAFF. CDR3 nucleotides: TGCGCCAGCAGCTTGGGGCAGGGGGCGTTCAGCGCGGAAGCTTTCTTT.

This clone was observed a single time. This rearrangement joins TRBV5-1 to TRBJ1-3, with TRBD1 matching 7 bases. V gave up 3 bases and J gave up 0 bases; unmatched junction bases: 9. Germline V gene sequence: CDR1 SGHRS, CDR2 YFSETQ. There are 17 residues in the CDR3. DNA of the CDR3: TGCGCCAGCAGCTGGGCGACAGGGTCCCTCTCTGGAAACACCATATATTTT. This codes for CASSWATGSLSGNTIYF. The whole variable domain, filled in from reference TRBV5-1 and TRBJ1-3, reads KAGVTQTPRYLIKTRGQQVTLSCSPISGHRSVSWYQQTPGQGLQFLFEYFSETQRNKGNFPGRFSGRQFSNSRSEMNVSTLELGDSALYLCASSWATGSLSGNTIYFGEGSWLTVV.

The chain combines TRBV11-2 with TRBJ2-2; D possibly uses TRBD1 or TRBD2 (5 bases each). Trimming removed 1 base at V and 3 bases at J, with 12 bases between. Germline values: CDR1 SGHAT, CDR2 FQNNGV. The CDR3 spans 16 residues. For the CDR3, the DNA is TGTGCCAGCAGCTTAGTCACCGGGACGTACACCGGGGAGCTGTTTTTT. This encodes CASSLVTGTYTGELFF.

This clone was seen only once. The chain carries TRBV9 and TRBJ2-2, with TRBD1 identical over 8 bases. Germline loops: CDR1 SGDLS, CDR2 YYNGEE. This CDR3 is 16 amino acids long. Unmatched junction bases numbered 4, after V lost 2 bases and J lost 1 base. In nucleotides, the CDR3 is TGTGCCAGCAGCGTCTTACAGGGGGGGAACACCGGGGAGCTGTTTTTT. It codes for CASSVLQGGNTGELFF.

The CDR3 DNA follows: TGTGCCAGCAGCTTACCCCGGACTTTTAACACCGGGGAGCTGTTTTTT. Translating it yields CASSLPRTFNTGELFF. The chain joins TRBV7-9 to TRBJ2-2; maybe TRBD2 (5 bases). V was pared by 2 bases and J by 2 bases, with 12 bases between. The CDR3 length is 16 residues. In germline, CDR1 is SEHNR, CDR2 FQNEAQ (reference sequence).

The chain links TRBV5-8 to TRBJ2-7, with TRBD1 identical over 7 bases. This CDR3 comprises 19 residues. The J segment lost 2 bases and the V segment lost 2 bases, leaving 19 bases of the junction unmatched. Germline V lookup: CDR1 SGHTS, CDR2 YDEGEE. In DNA, the CDR3 is TGTGCCAGCAGCTTCAGACCAGCTTCCGGGACAGAGATTCCCTACGAGCAGTACTTC. This encodes CASSFRPASGTEIPYEQYF.

The V and J genes are TRBV10-3 and TRBJ2-3; D is possibly TRBD1 or TRBD2 (5 bases each). V lost 7 bases and J lost 4, with 12 bases in between. There are 13 residues in the CDR3. The germline V gene has CDR1 ENHRY and CDR2 SYGVKD. The CDR3 sequence: CAINSGSADTQYF. The CDR3 DNA reads as TGTGCCATCAATTCAGGGAGCGCAGATACGCAGTATTTT.

This clone was seen once. The chain employs TRBV4-1 and TRBJ1-4; D remains ambiguous. Deletions cut 2 bases from V and 4 bases from J, with 17 bases between. The CDR3 covers 17 residues. CDR1 is MGHRA and CDR2 is YSYEKL in the germline V gene. The CDR3 region is CASSQPYRGQFNEKLFF. The CDR3 region has the DNA TGCGCCAGCAGCCAACCTTACAGAGGGCAGTTTAATGAAAAACTGTTTTTT.

The chain has TRBV11-2 and TRBJ2-5, with 13 bases lining up with TRBD2. V lost 5 bases and J lost 4; bases outside the gene matches: 4. The CDR3 is 15 residues long. Germline loops: CDR1 SGHAT, CDR2 FQNNGV. The CDR3 protein is CASSLRTSGRETQYF. The CDR3 DNA reads as TGTGCCAGCAGCCTGCGGACTAGCGGGAGAGAGACCCAGTACTTC. Drawing the rest from reference TRBV11-2 and TRBJ2-5, the complete variable domain is EAGVAQSPRYKIIEKRQSVAFWCNPISGHATLYWYQQILGQGPKLLIQFQNNGVVDDSQLPKDRFSAERLKGVDSTLKIQPAKLEDSAVYLCASSLRTSGRETQYFGPGTRLLVL.

This rearrangement joins TRBV12-5 to TRBJ2-7, with D possibly matching TRBD2 (6 bases). CDR3 length equals 17 residues. Germline loops: CDR1 LGHNT, CDR2 FRNRAP. V was shortened by 2 bases and J by 7 bases, with 24 bases between the two germline ends. The CDR3 spells CASGLLWGGTSRGEQYF. The DNA of the CDR3 is TGTGCTAGTGGTTTGTTATGGGGCGGGACCTCCCGTGGGGAGCAGTACTTC.

The rearrangement links TRBV14 to TRBJ1-5; a possible D gene is TRBD1 (5 bases). Trimming took off 5 bases at V and 3 bases at J, with 14 bases between the two ends. The CDR3 has 15 residues. Germline CDR1 reads SGHDN; CDR2 reads FVKESK. The CDR3 protein is CASSVGGGLNQPQHF. The CDR3 DNA is TGTGCCAGCAGCGTCGGCGGGGGACTCAATCAGCCCCAGCATTTT.

The CDR3: CASTLWSGTGSDTEAFF. Here the CDR3 DNA reads TGTGCCAGCACCCTATGGAGCGGGACAGGGTCTGACACTGAAGCTTTCTTT. V is TRBV7-2 and J is TRBJ1-1, with 9 bases lining up with TRBD1. The CDR3 runs 17 residues. V was pared by 7 bases and J by 3 bases, with 15 bases of the junction left unmatched. Germline assignment: CDR1 SGHTA and CDR2 FQGNSA.

V usage is TRBV2 and J usage is TRBJ2-7, with 7 bases lining up with TRBD1. Germline V gene lookup returns CDR1 SNHLY and CDR2 FYNNEI. This CDR3 has 13 amino acids. The V segment lost 4 bases and the J segment 3 bases; nucleotides outside the gene matches: 3. The CDR3 protein is CASSVQGFYEQYF. The CDR3 DNA follows: TGTGCCAGCAGTGTACAGGGGTTCTACGAGCAGTACTTC.

In its sample, this clone was seen once. The CDR3 spells CSATVTGGDTEAFF. Here the CDR3 DNA reads TGCAGCGCCACCGTTACAGGGGGTGATACTGAAGCTTTCTTT. This chain uses TRBV29-1 with TRBJ1-1; 8 bases match TRBD1. Looked up from germline, CDR1 is SQVTM and CDR2 is ANQGSEA. This CDR3 has 14 amino acids. The junction had 12 bases not matched to a gene; V was cut back by 7 bases and J by 5 bases.